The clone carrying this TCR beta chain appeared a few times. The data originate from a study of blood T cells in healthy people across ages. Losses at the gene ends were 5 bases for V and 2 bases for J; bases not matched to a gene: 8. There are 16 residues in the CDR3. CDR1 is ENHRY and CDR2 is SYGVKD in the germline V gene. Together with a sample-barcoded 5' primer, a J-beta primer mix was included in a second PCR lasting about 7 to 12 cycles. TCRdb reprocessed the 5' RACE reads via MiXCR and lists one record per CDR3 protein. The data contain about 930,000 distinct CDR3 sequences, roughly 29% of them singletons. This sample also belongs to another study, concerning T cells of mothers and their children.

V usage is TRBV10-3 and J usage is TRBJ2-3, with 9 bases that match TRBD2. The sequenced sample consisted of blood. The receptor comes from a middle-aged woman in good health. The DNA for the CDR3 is TGTGCCATCAGTTCGGAGCGGGGGGCGGACACAGATACGCAGTATTTT. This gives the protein CAISSERGADTDTQYF.